This entry is about one TCR beta chain. This sample is part of a study of synovial regulatory T cells in juvenile arthritis. CDR3 size: 14 residues. No DNA accompanies this entry. Germline lookup yields CDR1 LNHDA and CDR2 SQIVND (reference sequence). Produced via immunoSEQ multiplex PCR; TCRdb's table is partial and in-frame only. The sample has about 10,000 clones. This clonotype was obtained from a donor between 2 and 29 years old with juvenile idiopathic arthritis. The chain uses TRBV19 and TRBJ1-2; lacking DNA, the TRBD1 call made by TCRdb goes unchecked. The source material was Treg cells from blood. Subset indicated: remaining (HLA-DR-negative) circulating blood Treg cells. The CDR3 protein is CASSMNRVGGGYTF.